The 28 T cell receptor beta chains in this list originate from one sample, sequenced in a study of Ad26.COV2.S vaccination and SARS-CoV-2 variants. Indicated treatment: roughly 20 received Ad26.COV2.S at low or high dose, single or two shots; 5 received placebo; per-sample allocation not given. Sampling occurred on day 63 after the first vaccine or placebo injection. Using immunoSEQ multiplex PCR, the repertoire was profiled, and TCRdb retains in-frame clones only, with some absent. The sample holds fewer than 800,000 clones, more than 70% seen once. Sequenced here: peripheral blood, sampled in a trial of Ad26.COV2.S vaccine versus placebo. The receptors were gathered from a person between 18 and 65 years old who received the Ad26.COV2.S COVID-19 vaccine or a placebo.

The V gene is TRBV28, the J gene TRBJ1-6, with 7 bases identical to TRBD1. CDR3 length equals 17 residues. Trimming took 3 bases from V and 9 from J; bases not matched to a gene: 14. Germline V gene sequence: CDR1 MDHEN, CDR2 SYDVKM. CDR3 loop: CASSFDTGQSTGSPLHF. DNA for the CDR3: TGTGCCAGCAGTTTCGACACGGGACAGTCGACGGGTTCACCCCTCCACTTT.

The chain links TRBV30 to TRBJ1-2, with 11 nucleotides matching TRBD1. Germline CDR1 GTSNPN, CDR2 SVGIG (reference sequence). This CDR3 comprises 17 residues. V lost 3 bases to trimming and J lost 6 bases; unmatched junction nucleotides: 15. The CDR3 protein is CAWRGKGQGAVLNGYTF. CDR3 in DNA: TGTGCCTGGAGGGGAAAAGGACAGGGGGCCGTTTTGAATGGCTACACCTTC. Drawing the rest from reference TRBV30 and TRBJ1-2, the complete variable domain is SQTIHQWPATLVQPVGSPLSLECTVEGTSNPNLYWYRQAAGRGLQLLFYSVGIGQISSEVPQNLSASRPQDRQFILSSKKLLLSDSGFYLCAWRGKGQGAVLNGYTFGSGTRLTVV.

There are many counts of this clone. The chain joins TRBV2 to TRBJ2-3; D remains unclear. The CDR3 spans 12 residues. Trimming stripped 6 bases from V and 2 bases from J, with 6 bases between. Germline values: CDR1 SNHLY, CDR2 FYNNEI. CDR3 coding DNA: TGTGCCAGCAGCGCGATCACAGATACGCAGTATTTT. Protein sequence: CASSAITDTQYF.

This rearrangement joins TRBV7-9 to TRBJ1-3; D may be TRBD1 (6 bases). The closer fit of TRBJ2-2 to the DNA end suggests the J call may be wrong. This CDR3 contains 14 residues. Looked up from germline, CDR1 is SEHNR and CDR2 is FQNEAQ (reference sequence). The CDR3 sequence: CASSPGVFTGELFF. The CDR3 nucleotides read TGTGCCAGCAGCCCAGGGGTTTTCACCGGGGAGCTGTTTTTT.

In this sample, this clone turned up once. The chain recombines TRBV18 with TRBJ2-3, with D unresolved. Trimming removed 0 bases from V and 4 bases from J, with 8 bases in between. The germline V gene has CDR1 KGHSH and CDR2 LQKENI. The CDR3 is 14 residues long. CDR3 nucleotides: TGTGCCAGCTCACCACCACCTTCCGCAGATACGCAGTATTTT. Its protein is CASSPPPSADTQYF.

V is TRBV10-3 and J is TRBJ2-3, with 8 bases aligning to TRBD2. Germline trimming cut 2 bases from V and 0 bases from J; bases unmatched to any gene: 4. The V gene's germline CDR1 is ENHRY and CDR2 SYGVKD. This CDR3 comprises 16 residues. For the CDR3, the DNA is TGTGCCATCAGTGAGGGACTAGCAGCTAGCACAGATACGCAGTATTTT. Its translation: CAISEGLAASTDTQYF.

The chain carries TRBV5-4 and TRBJ1-2; D gene unclear. The CDR3 runs 14 residues. From germline, CDR1 is SGHNT and CDR2 YYREEE (reference sequence). The germline V and J ends were trimmed by 4 bases and 4 bases, with 14 bases remaining between them. In DNA, the CDR3 is TGTGCCAGCAGCCCCGAGGCAGTTAGCTATGGCTACACCTTC. It specifies CASSPEAVSYGYTF.

The chain is built from TRBV6-5 and TRBJ2-1; D uncertain. The germline V gene has CDR1 MNHEY and CDR2 SVGAGI. The V and J ends lost 6 bases and 6 bases respectively, with 6 bases between them. There are 11 residues in the CDR3. In DNA, the CDR3 is TGTGCCAGCAGCCGACTCAATGAGCAGTTCTTC. It codes for CASSRLNEQFF.

The chain has TRBV28 and TRBJ1-3, with 7 bases that match TRBD1. This CDR3 is 15 amino acids long. CDR1 and CDR2 from the germline V gene are MDHEN and SYDVKM. V trimming: 5 bases; J trimming: 2 bases; junction bases outside the gene matches: 6. In nucleotides, the CDR3 is TGTGCCAGCAGTGCGGACAGGCACACTGGAAACACCATATATTTT. It encodes CASSADRHTGNTIYF.

This clone has a handful of counts. The V and J genes are TRBV6-2 or TRBV6-3 and TRBJ1-6; 8 nucleotides align to TRBD1. The CDR3 sequence is 20 residues long. In germline, CDR1 is MNHEY, CDR2 SVGEGT. Trimming took 4 bases from V and 0 from J; bases not matched to a gene: 14. The CDR3 coding sequence is TGTGCCAGCAGTTGGATCCCGGGACAGGATCCGAGCTCCTATAATTCACCCCTCCACTTT. Translation gives CASSWIPGQDPSSYNSPLHF.

The chain recombines TRBV3-1 (or the pseudogene TRBV3-2) with TRBJ1-2; D unclear. This CDR3 has 12 amino acids. The germline V gene has CDR1 LGHDT and CDR2 YNNKEL (reference sequence). Trimming cost V 1 base and J 4 bases, with 4 bases left between them. The CDR3 DNA is TGTGCCAGCAGCCAAGGATTCTATGGCTACACCTTC. This gives the protein CASSQGFYGYTF.

The genes are TRBV30 and TRBJ2-3; 9 bases match TRBD2. The CDR3 loop spans 15 amino acids. Trimming took 3 bases from V and 0 from J; bases not matched to a gene: 4. Per germline, CDR1 GTSNPN and CDR2 SVGIG (reference sequence). The CDR3 bases are TGTGCCTGGAGGAGGACTAGCGCTAGCACAGATACGCAGTATTTT. Translating gives CAWRRTSASTDTQYF.

This CDR3 reads CASSQGGSDTEAFF. The CDR3 DNA reads TGTGCCAGCAGCCAAGGGGGTTCCGACACTGAAGCTTTCTTT. This sequence joins TRBV3-1 (or the pseudogene TRBV3-2) and TRBJ1-1, with no clear D. This CDR3 is built from 14 residues. CDR1 is LGHDT and CDR2 is YNNKEL in the germline V gene (reference sequence). Trimming left V 1 base short and J 3 bases short, with 9 bases between.

V is TRBV6-5 and J is TRBJ2-7; 8 bases map to TRBD2. V lost 2 bases and J lost 0; bases outside the gene matches: 6. Germline values: CDR1 MNHEY, CDR2 SVGAGI. The CDR3 runs to 16 residues. The CDR3 loop reads CASSYLLAGSSYEQYF. CDR3 DNA: TGTGCCAGCAGTTACCTTCTAGCGGGTTCCTCCTACGAGCAGTACTTC.

V usage is TRBV12-3 or TRBV12-4 and J usage is TRBJ1-3; D unclear. The CDR3 loop spans 13 amino acids. V was pared by 1 base and J by 9 bases, with 10 bases between. This CDR3 is CASSLEHIGTIYF. CDR3 nucleotides: TGTGCCAGCAGTTTAGAACATATTGGCACCATATATTTT.

Concerning this clone itself: The same CDR3 arises from other DNA sequences in this sample as well. The chain uses TRBV11-2 and TRBJ2-7, with 10 bases identical to TRBD1. The trim removed 5 bases at V and 4 bases at J, leaving 5 bases unmatched. This CDR3 comprises 14 residues. Germline V gene lookup returns CDR1 SGHAT and CDR2 FQNNGV. DNA of the CDR3: TGTGCCAGCAGCATCGACAGGGGGCCGTACGAGCAGTACTTC. It specifies CASSIDRGPYEQYF.

The genes are TRBV7-6 and TRBJ1-4; weak D call: TRBD1 (5 bases). The CDR3 consists of 16 residues. Trimming left V 6 bases short and J 4 bases short, with 18 bases between. Per the germline V gene, CDR1 is SGHVS and CDR2 is FNYEAQ. For the CDR3, the DNA is TGTGCCAGCAGTCAGAGACAGTCTTTGGGTAATGAAAAACTGTTTTTT. Translated, it gives CASSQRQSLGNEKLFF.

The rearrangement joins TRBV11-2 to TRBJ2-5; D ambiguous. Germline assignment: CDR1 SGHAT and CDR2 FQNNGV. Trimming removed 6 bases at V and 1 base at J, with 9 bases between. This CDR3 region has 13 residues. The CDR3: CASRPTSQETQYF. For the CDR3, the DNA is TGTGCCAGCAGACCGACATCCCAAGAGACCCAGTACTTC.

This sequence joins TRBV4-3 and TRBJ2-7; the D gene is possibly TRBD1 (5 bases). CDR1 LGHNA and CDR2 YSLEER come from the germline V gene. CDR3 length equals 15 residues. V was trimmed by 1 base and J by 0 bases, leaving 10 bases between them. CDR3 DNA: TGCGCCAGCAGCCAAGGCCCGACAGTCTCCTACGAGCAGTACTTC. This sequence encodes CASSQGPTVSYEQYF.

This clone was seen a single time. V usage is TRBV11-2 and J usage is TRBJ2-2, with D perhaps matching TRBD2 (5 bases). Germline assignment: CDR1 SGHAT and CDR2 FQNNGV. The CDR3 loop spans 14 amino acids. Trimming took 4 bases from V and 2 from J, leaving 8 bases between them. The CDR3 loop is CASSWTQNTGELFF. The CDR3 DNA sequence: TGTGCCAGCAGCTGGACTCAAAACACCGGGGAGCTGTTTTTT.

This rearrangement joins TRBV10-3 to TRBJ2-1; maybe TRBD2 (6 bases). The germline V gene encodes CDR1 ENHRY and CDR2 SYGVKD. The CDR3 covers 13 residues. The V end lost 7 bases, the J end lost 8 bases, and 15 bases lay between the germline ends. In nucleotides, the CDR3 is TGTGCCATCACTAGCGAGAGCGGCTATGAGCAGTTCTTC. Translated: CAITSESGYEQFF.

Here the CDR3 reads CASSQGPDRVHEQYF. The CDR3 DNA sequence: TGTGCCAGCAGCCAAGGCCCGGACAGGGTCCACGAGCAGTACTTC. The chain recombines TRBV14 with TRBJ2-7, with TRBD1 matching over 8 bases. The junction had 7 bases not matched to a gene; V was cut back by 1 base and J by 5 bases. The CDR3 is made up of 15 amino acids. Looked up from germline, CDR1 is SGHDN and CDR2 is FVKESK.

This rearrangement joins TRBV5-1 to TRBJ1-4; 7 nucleotides match TRBD1. Germline CDR1 is SGHRS and CDR2 is YFSETQ. J gave up 7 bases and V 0 bases, and 6 bases lay outside the gene matches. The length of the CDR3 is 15 residues. The DNA for the CDR3 is TGCGCCAGCAGCTTGGTCCCACAGGGGATTGAAAAACTGTTTTTT. Its protein product is CASSLVPQGIEKLFF.

The chain uses TRBV7-6 and TRBJ2-5, with TRBD1 matching 8 bases. The germline CDR1 and CDR2 sequences are SGHVS and FNYEAQ. The CDR3 extends over 17 amino acids. J lost 0 bases, V lost 0 bases, and 6 bases had no gene match. This CDR3 is CASSLAVGTGYQETQYF. The DNA of the CDR3 is TGTGCCAGCAGCTTAGCAGTTGGGACAGGCTACCAAGAGACCCAGTACTTC.

This clone was observed once. Its ends do not fully match the called genes, so a read error is possible. The chain joins TRBV7-7 to TRBJ2-5; D may be TRBD2 (6 bases). Germline V lookup: CDR1 SSHAT, CDR2 FNYEAQ (reference sequence). The CDR3 covers 13 residues. As DNA, the CDR3 is TGTGCTAGCAGCTGGGGGGTGGGAGAGACCCAGTACTTC. Amino acids: CASSWGVGETQYF.

The V gene is TRBV4-2, the J gene TRBJ2-1, with a tentative D call TRBD1 (6 bases). The CDR3 extends over 14 amino acids. From germline, CDR1 is LGHNA and CDR2 YNFKEQ. The V end lost 1 base, the J end lost 5 bases, and 9 bases lay between the germline ends. The CDR3 DNA reads TGTGCCAGCAGCCAAGGGGCAGGGGACAATGAGCAGTTCTTC. Amino acids: CASSQGAGDNEQFF.

This chain joins TRBV6-6 and TRBJ2-2; 10 nucleotides agree with TRBD2. The germline V gene encodes CDR1 MNHNY and CDR2 SVGAGI (reference sequence). CDR3 length: 15 amino acids. V lost 7 bases, J lost 5 bases, and 7 bases stayed unmatched. CDR3: CASNIAGGSTGELFF. In nucleotides, the CDR3 is TGTGCCAGCAATATAGCGGGGGGTTCGACCGGGGAGCTGTTTTTT.

J is TRBJ2-1 and V is TRBV20-1, with D hard to call. Germline CDR1 and CDR2: DFQATT and SNEGSKA (reference sequence). V lost 5 bases, J lost 12 bases, and 11 bases lay in between. This CDR3 contains 10 residues. Here the CDR3 reads CSASTNWQFF. As DNA, the CDR3 is TGCAGTGCTTCGACGAATTGGCAGTTCTTC.